The next 21 T cell receptor beta chains were all read from a single sample in a study of T cell clonality in common variable immunodeficiency. Broader study findings: Common variable immunodeficiency TCR beta sequences reportedly had fewer deletions and N-nucleotide insertions.

Generated by immunoSEQ multiplex PCR, the TCRdb table keeps only in-frame clones and is missing some. The record shows more than 20,000 clones for this sample, with no singletons present. No antigen is known for these receptors. The sequenced sample was peripheral blood mononuclear cells. These receptors were obtained from a human donor with common variable immunodeficiency.

This clone was counted many times. The read gets to within 3 residues of the CDR3 end, and the germline J gene fills in the rest. This chain joins TRBV19 and TRBJ1-5; maybe TRBD1 (6 bases). The CDR3 spans 13 residues. Germline V gene lookup returns CDR1 LNHDA and CDR2 SQIVND (reference sequence). Trimming left V 6 bases short and J 4 bases short, with 10 bases between. The CDR3: CASRPDRNQPQHF. CDR3 DNA (partial): TGTGCCAGTAGACCCGACAGGAATCAGCCC.

This clone was observed many times. The CDR3 end lies 3 residues beyond the end of the read and is filled in from the germline J gene. V gene TRBV29-1 combines with J gene TRBJ2-3; TRBD1 might be the D (6 bases). The CDR3 is made up of 15 amino acids. V dropped 6 bases and J dropped 0 bases, with 16 bases sitting between them. In germline, CDR1 is SQVTM, CDR2 ANQGSEA. The DNA read from the CDR3 is TGCAGCGTATCGATCGGACAGTCTAGCACAGATACG. Translated: CSVSIGQSSTDT. The whole CDR3 is CSVSIGQSSTDTQYF.

A word on this clone: The CDR3 goes on 3 residues after the read ends, and that part is filled in from the germline J gene. The chain employs TRBV30 and TRBJ1-5; 11 bases match TRBD1. The CDR3 length is 15 residues. Germline lookup yields CDR1 GTSNPN and CDR2 SVGIG (reference sequence). The junction had 5 bases not matched to a gene; V was cut back by 1 base and J by 6 bases. Here the CDR3 reads CAWSAGTGGSQPQHF. Partial CDR3 DNA: TGTGCCTGGAGTGCCGGGACAGGGGGGAGTCAGCCC.

In its sample, this clone was seen many times. The read terminates 3 residues before the CDR3 end, so the remaining end is supplied by the germline J gene. The chain recombines TRBV29-1 with TRBJ2-1, with no clear D. CDR1 and CDR2 (germline): SQVTM, ANQGSEA. CDR3 size: 14 residues. V was cut by 2 bases and J by 6 bases, with 14 bases left in between. The CDR3 is CSVEWQDGSNEQFF. The part of the CDR3 DNA that was read is TGCAGCGTTGAATGGCAGGATGGGTCCAATGAG.

This clone is judged medium-sized. The CDR3 end is not reached by the read, which stops 3 residues before it; the germline J gene fills it in. The J gene is TRBJ1-5, the V gene TRBV5-5; no definite D call. The CDR3 covers 14 residues. V was pared by 0 bases and J by 5 bases, with 9 bases between. Germline CDR1 reads SGHKS; CDR2 reads YYEKEE (reference sequence). CDR3 bases read: TGTGCCAGCAGCTTGGAGCACGGGGATCAGCCC. Its protein product is CASSLEHGDQP. In full, the CDR3 is CASSLEHGDQPQHF. The complete variable domain, with remaining parts taken from reference TRBV5-5 and TRBJ1-5, reads DAGVTQSPTHLIKTRGQQVTLRCSPISGHKSVSWYQQVLGQGPQFIFQYYEKEERGRGNFPDRFSARQFPNYSSELNVNALLLGDSALYLCASSLEHGDQPQHFGDGTRLSIL.

Ten or more counts support this clone. The sequence runs out 3 residues before the end of the CDR3; the remainder is reconstructed from the germline J gene. The rearrangement joins TRBV20-1 to TRBJ2-2; 7 positions agree with TRBD1. There are 14 residues in the CDR3. Looked up from germline, CDR1 is DFQATT and CDR2 is SNEGSKA (reference sequence). J lost 3 bases, V lost 4 bases, and 5 bases had no gene match. CDR3 DNA (partial): TGCAGTGCTACCCATGACAGGGACACCGGGGAG. Its protein is CSATHDRDTGE. The whole CDR3 sequence is CSATHDRDTGELFF.

This clone appeared a few times. The CDR3 is cut off 3 residues early in the read; its end comes from the germline J gene. This chain uses TRBV18 with TRBJ1-1, with D unresolved. V was shortened by 3 bases and J by 5 bases, with 13 bases between the two germline ends. The germline V gene has CDR1 KGHSH and CDR2 LQKENI. This CDR3 region has 14 residues. The CDR3 bases that were read are TGTGCCAGCTCACCGTGGGCGACCGGTACTGAA. Its protein product is CASSPWATGTE. The CDR3 reads in full as CASSPWATGTEAFF.

A few counts support this clone. With a much larger clone just one base away, this may be a read error. With the read ending 3 residues before the CDR3 end, the germline J gene is used to fill in that end. This specimen includes other DNA sequences encoding the same CDR3. This chain links TRBV6-2 or TRBV6-3 with TRBJ1-5; TRBD1 might be the D (5 bases). V lost 2 bases, J lost 7 bases, and 15 bases lay in between. The germline gives CDR1 MNHEY, CDR2 SVGEGT. This CDR3 has 15 amino acids. The CDR3 reads CASSYPPDGGQPQHF. The sequenced part of the CDR3 DNA is TGTGCCAGCAGTTACCCTCCGGACGGGGGGCAGCCC.

This clone was counted at least ten times. The sequenced fragment ends 3 residues before the CDR3 boundary, so the rest is inferred from the germline J gene. This chain links TRBV29-1 with TRBJ2-3; TRBD1 aligns across 7 bases. The V segment lost 5 bases and the J segment 2 bases; nucleotides outside the gene matches: 13. This CDR3 is 16 amino acids long. Germline assignment: CDR1 SQVTM and CDR2 ANQGSEA. CDR3 DNA, as far as it was read: TGCAGCGTTTCCCCCCAAGTAGGGGGCCCCACAGATACG. It encodes CSVSPQVGGPTDT. The whole CDR3 is CSVSPQVGGPTDTQYF.

This clone was observed at least ten times. Coverage ceases 3 residues before the CDR3 finishes, and the germline J gene fills in the end. The V call is TRBV19, the J call TRBJ2-1, with TRBD1 identical over 10 bases. The junction had 6 bases not matched to a gene; V was cut back by 8 bases and J by 8 bases. CDR3 size: 13 residues. The germline V gene has CDR1 LNHDA and CDR2 SQIVND (reference sequence). The CDR3 bases that were read are TGTGCCAGTTCCGGGACAGGGGTTCATGAG. Amino acid sequence: CASSGTGVHE. In full, the CDR3 is CASSGTGVHEQFF.

This clone has at least ten counts. The read ends 3 residues before the CDR3 terminus; that terminus is restored from the germline J gene. The V gene is TRBV27, the J gene TRBJ2-5, with D possibly matching TRBD2 (5 bases). The ends were cut back, 6 bases at V and 5 bases at J, with 10 bases in the middle. CDR1 is MNHEY and CDR2 is SMNVEV in the germline V gene (reference sequence). This CDR3 has 12 residues. The CDR3 is CASRASSETQYF. Partial CDR3 DNA: TGTGCCAGCAGGGCTAGCTCGGAGACC.

This clone was recorded many times. The read ends 3 residues early relative to the CDR3; the germline J gene fills the gap. The chain has TRBV19 and TRBJ2-3; 7 nucleotides agree with TRBD1. Germline loops: CDR1 LNHDA, CDR2 SQIVND (reference sequence). This CDR3 is built from 16 residues. J was trimmed by 0 bases and V by 1 base; bases with no gene match: 4. The part of the CDR3 DNA that was read is TGTGCCAGTAGTATAGGGACAGGTCCCAGCACAGATACG. Its protein product is CASSIGTGPSTDT. The CDR3 as a whole reads CASSIGTGPSTDTQYF. The full variable domain, with the rest looked up from reference TRBV19 and TRBJ2-3, is DGGITQSPKYLFRKEGQNVTLSCEQNLNHDAMYWYRQDPGQGLRLIYYSQIVNDFQKGDIAEGYSVSREKKESFPLTVTSAQKNPTAFYLCASSIGTGPSTDTQYFGPGTRLTVL.

This clone was seen many times. Coverage ceases 3 residues before the CDR3 finishes, and the germline J gene fills in the end. V is TRBV2 and J is TRBJ2-4; D call uncertain. The CDR3 runs 11 residues. The germline gives CDR1 SNHLY, CDR2 FYNNEI. The ends were cut back, 4 bases at V and 6 bases at J, with 4 bases in the middle. The CDR3 reads CASSAVNIQYF. The sequenced part of the CDR3 DNA is TGTGCCAGCAGTGCTGTAAACATT.

This clone counts as medium-sized. The read is 3 residues too short to cover the CDR3 end, so that end is filled in from the germline J gene. This chain connects TRBV4-2 to TRBJ2-1, with TRBD2 identical over 9 bases. V was pared by 0 bases and J by 7 bases, with 7 bases of the junction left unmatched. The CDR3 covers 16 residues. Germline V CDR1 and CDR2: LGHNA, YNFKEQ. CDR3 DNA, as far as it was read: TGTGCCAGCAGCCAAGACGGCGGGGGGGCCGGAAATGAG. Its protein is CASSQDGGGAGNE. The CDR3, in full, reads CASSQDGGGAGNEQFF.

This clone was recorded at least ten times. Coverage ceases 3 residues before the CDR3 finishes, and the germline J gene fills in the end. The V call is TRBV12-3 or TRBV12-4, the J call TRBJ2-7, with unresolved D. The CDR3 has 13 residues. V lost 3 bases, J lost 2 bases, and 8 bases lay in between. The CDR3 here is CASSFATPYEQYF. The DNA read from the CDR3 is TGTGCCAGCAGTTTCGCGACACCCTACGAG.

This clone was counted at least ten times. The read ends 3 residues early relative to the CDR3; the germline J gene fills the gap. The J gene is TRBJ1-2, the V gene TRBV7-8; TRBD1 might be the D (5 bases). The CDR3 contains 12 residues. V lost 6 bases and J 4 bases, leaving 9 bases between the germline ends. From germline, CDR1 is SGHVS and CDR2 FQNEAQ. The CDR3 here is CASRSDSYGYTF. CDR3 DNA (partial): TGTGCCAGCAGGTCCGACAGCTATGGC.

At least ten counts were recorded for this clone. The sequenced fragment ends 3 residues before the CDR3 boundary, so the rest is inferred from the germline J gene. The chain has TRBV2 and TRBJ2-2; TRBD2 matches at 7 bases. The V segment lost 6 bases and the J segment 5 bases; nucleotides outside the gene matches: 9. This CDR3 is built from 15 residues. CDR1 SNHLY and CDR2 FYNNEI come from the germline V gene. The CDR3: CASRLSGGGTGELFF. CDR3 DNA, as far as it was read: TGTGCCAGCAGGTTGTCGGGCGGGGGAACCGGGGAG.

This clone was detected ten times or more. The read stops 3 residues short of the end of the CDR3; the missing end is completed from the germline J gene. This chain links TRBV20-1 with TRBJ2-7, with 12 bases lining up with TRBD2. The CDR3 is 14 amino acids. Germline CDR1 reads DFQATT; CDR2 reads SNEGSKA (reference sequence). V lost 6 bases, J lost 2 bases, and 5 bases stayed unmatched. The CDR3 DNA, read in part, is TGCAGTGCAGGACCTAGCGGGGGGGCCTACGAG. Translation gives CSAGPSGGAYE. The whole CDR3 is CSAGPSGGAYEQYF.

This clone showed up many times. Read sequence stops 3 residues before the CDR3 end, and the germline J gene provides the missing end. This chain uses TRBV5-1 with TRBJ1-6, with TRBD1 matching 7 bases. CDR3 size: 14 residues. The V segment lost 0 bases and the J segment 9 bases; nucleotides outside the gene matches: 3. In germline, CDR1 is SGHRS, CDR2 YFSETQ. CDR3 sequence reads: CASSLAGGSSPLHF. The sequenced CDR3 bases are TGCGCCAGCAGCTTGGCAGGGGGAAGTTCACCC.

This clone was recorded at least ten times. The read terminates 3 residues ahead of where the CDR3 ends, so the germline J gene completes it. The chain uses TRBV20-1 and TRBJ1-1; maybe TRBD1 (5 bases). The CDR3 totals 15 residues. CDR1 DFQATT and CDR2 SNEGSKA come from the germline V gene (reference sequence). The germline V and J ends were trimmed by 2 bases and 4 bases, with 17 bases remaining between them. The sequenced part of the CDR3 DNA is TGCAGTGCTAGAATGTGGGAGCAGGGATCCACTGAA. Translated, it gives CSARMWEQGSTE. The whole CDR3 region reads CSARMWEQGSTEAFF.

This clone was seen at least ten times. The CDR3 is cut off 3 residues early in the read; its end comes from the germline J gene. The chain joins TRBV10-3 to TRBJ1-2; D is perhaps TRBD1 (6 bases). V lost 5 bases and J 4 bases, leaving 8 bases between the germline ends. This CDR3 is built from 12 residues. Germline V gives CDR1 ENHRY, CDR2 SYGVKD. Here the CDR3 reads CAISTGFYGYTF. The sequenced CDR3 bases are TGTGCCATCAGTACAGGGTTCTATGGC.